Following are 21 T cell receptor beta chains from one sample sequenced in a study of T-cell reconstitution after alpha-beta-depleted transplantation in children. Preparing the TCRbeta library involved the use of unique molecular identifiers. TCRdb ran MiXCR on the PCR reads and lists one entry per CDR3 protein. The sample lists 300,000 or so distinct CDR3 sequences, 9.9% seen once, with 10% in the top ten. Source: PBMCs from the stem cell graft donor, taken from the stem cell graft. All receptors come from a human donor who donated a stem cell graft to a child with SCID.

This clonotype showed up just a few times. V and J are TRBV4-1 and TRBJ1-1; D unclear. V gave up 3 bases and J gave up 12 bases, with 14 bases separating them. This CDR3 comprises 12 residues. Per the germline V gene, CDR1 is MGHRA and CDR2 is YSYEKL. In nucleotides, the CDR3 is TGCGCCAGCAGCCAGGACGGTTTTCAGACTTTCTTT. This sequence encodes CASSQDGFQTFF.

This clonotype was seen a few times. The V and J genes are TRBV12-3 or TRBV12-4 and TRBJ2-1; weak D call: TRBD2 (7 bases). The CDR3 covers 16 residues. Trimming cost V 4 bases and J 3 bases, with 16 bases left between them. CDR3 coding DNA: TGTGCCAGCAGTTGGGGGCGTGGGGGGGGCTACAATGAGCAGTTCTTC. It translates to CASSWGRGGGYNEQFF.

This clonotype occurred a few times. The chain links TRBV11-1 to TRBJ2-2, with TRBD2 matching 11 bases. Trimming at V came to 5 bases and at J to 4 bases, leaving 3 bases not matched to a gene. Germline lookup yields CDR1 SGHAT and CDR2 FQDESV (reference sequence). The CDR3 is 15 residues long. Here the CDR3 reads CASSILAGGTGELFF. The DNA for the CDR3 is TGTGCCAGCAGCATCCTAGCGGGGGGCACCGGGGAGCTGTTTTTT.

The chain links TRBV11-2 to TRBJ2-1, with D possibly matching TRBD2 (6 bases). V was cut by 5 bases and J by 10 bases, with 21 bases left in between. The CDR3 consists of 15 residues. The germline gives CDR1 SGHAT, CDR2 FQNNGV. The CDR3 is CASSPDGRYGGEQFF. The DNA for the CDR3 is TGTGCCAGCAGCCCAGATGGGCGGTACGGAGGGGAGCAGTTCTTC.

The CDR3 loop reads CASSFTGGFEQYF. CDR3 nucleotides: TGTGCCAGCAGTTTTACAGGGGGCTTCGAGCAGTACTTC. This chain uses TRBV7-9 with TRBJ2-7, with TRBD1 matching 9 bases. The CDR3 runs to 13 residues. V dropped 6 bases and J dropped 6; count of bases not matched to a gene: 6. The V gene's germline CDR1 is SEHNR and CDR2 FQNEAQ (reference sequence).

The rearrangement links TRBV6-1 to TRBJ2-7; D may be TRBD1 (5 bases). Germline CDR1 MNHNS, CDR2 SASEGT. The V end was cut by 8 bases, the J end by 7 bases, with 18 bases between. The CDR3 covers 13 residues. This CDR3 is CASSITGALEQYF. The CDR3 DNA reads as TGTGCCAGCTCTATTACAGGAGCCCTGGAGCAGTACTTC.

This clonotype was seen more than once but under ten times. The chain employs TRBV5-1 and TRBJ2-3; D is tentatively TRBD1 or TRBD2 (6 bases each). The CDR3 runs 15 residues. Germline V CDR1 and CDR2: SGHRS, YFSETQ. V was pared by 2 bases and J by 4 bases, with 14 bases between. As DNA, the CDR3 is TGCGCCAGCAGCTTCGGAGCACGGGGGCCAGATACGCAGTATTTT. This sequence encodes CASSFGARGPDTQYF.

As concerns this clonotype: This may be a read error: a much more frequent sequence differs by one nucleotide. The chain recombines TRBV7-9 with TRBJ2-2; D perhaps matches TRBD2 (5 bases). The ends were cut back, 0 bases at V and 9 bases at J, with 17 bases in the middle. The CDR3 has 16 amino acids. Per the germline V gene, CDR1 is SEHNR and CDR2 is FQNEAQ (reference sequence). The CDR3 loop reads CASSLAWTYTDWELFF. The CDR3 DNA reads TGTGCCAGCAGCTTAGCGTGGACTTATACCGACTGGGAGCTGTTTTTT.

This clonotype was counted at least ten times. The chain is built from TRBV12-3 or TRBV12-4 and TRBJ1-6; a weak D match, TRBD1 (5 bases). The V gene lost 3 bases and the J gene lost 13 bases, with 16 bases spanning the gap. The CDR3 extends over 14 amino acids. The CDR3 loop reads CASSFGGDRRPLHF. CDR3 in DNA: TGTGCCAGCAGTTTCGGAGGGGATAGGCGGCCCCTCCACTTT.

This clonotype was seen a handful of times. This sequence joins TRBV5-5 and TRBJ1-1; TRBD1 is a possible D gene (5 bases). V was shortened by 1 base and J by 5 bases, with 15 bases between the two germline ends. There are 15 residues in the CDR3. The germline CDR1 and CDR2 sequences are SGHKS and YYEKEE (reference sequence). This CDR3 is CASSLTYGGATEAFF. Here the CDR3 DNA reads TGTGCCAGCAGCTTGACGTATGGCGGGGCAACTGAAGCTTTCTTT.

In its sample, this clonotype was seen many times. This sequence joins TRBV12-3 or TRBV12-4 and TRBJ2-7; the D is unclear. Trimming removed 6 bases at V and 3 bases at J, with 15 bases between. The CDR3 is 14 amino acids. CDR3 coding DNA: TGTGCCAGCAGCCGAGTGGGCGGAAACTACGAGCAGTACTTC. Translated, it gives CASSRVGGNYEQYF.

This clonotype was seen repeatedly, ten times or more. The CDR3 DNA follows: TGTGCCACCAGTGACCCGGGACCAAATAACACCGGGGAGCTGTTTTTT. It is translated as CATSDPGPNNTGELFF. The chain joins TRBV24-1 to TRBJ2-2; either TRBD1 or TRBD2 may supply D (5 bases each). This CDR3 has 16 amino acids. V lost 4 bases to trimming and J lost 2 bases, with 13 bases between them. CDR1 KGHDR and CDR2 SFDVKD come from the germline V gene.

The gene calls are TRBV7-2 and TRBJ2-3, with a tentative D call TRBD2 (6 bases). V dropped 1 base and J dropped 1 base, with 9 bases sitting between them. CDR1 and CDR2 (germline): SGHTA, FQGNSA. This CDR3 has 15 amino acids. The CDR3 DNA follows: TGTGCCAGCAGCTTAGTAGCGGCACGCACAGATACGCAGTATTTT. It specifies CASSLVAARTDTQYF.

The sample holds a few counts of this clonotype. The V call is TRBV29-1, the J call TRBJ1-1; D unresolved. Between the trimmed V and J ends, which lost 7 bases and 10 bases, there was a span of 13 bases. CDR3 size: 10 residues. The germline V gene encodes CDR1 SQVTM and CDR2 ANQGSEA. The DNA of the CDR3 is TGCAGCGATGGGAAGATTGGAGCTTTCTTT. Its translation: CSDGKIGAFF.

The rearrangement joins TRBV6-6 to TRBJ2-7; D is unclear. Looked up from germline, CDR1 is MNHNY and CDR2 is SVGAGI (reference sequence). The CDR3 covers 12 residues. Between the trimmed V and J ends, which lost 4 bases and 3 bases, there was a span of 7 bases. This chain's CDR3 is CASSSPLYEQYF. DNA for the CDR3: TGTGCCAGCAGTTCGCCGCTCTACGAGCAGTACTTC.

The chain recombines TRBV20-1 with TRBJ2-4; D is uncertain. V lost 1 base to trimming and J lost 4 bases, with 11 bases between them. Germline V gives CDR1 DFQATT, CDR2 SNEGSKA (reference sequence). The CDR3 has 14 residues. CDR3 region: CSARVGGQKNIQYF. The CDR3, as DNA: TGCAGTGCTAGAGTCGGCGGTCAGAAAAACATTCAGTACTTC.

This clonotype was recorded a few times. V is TRBV6-4 and J is TRBJ2-2, with 10 bases matching TRBD2. CDR1 is MRHNA and CDR2 is SNTAGT in the germline V gene. V lost 6 bases, J lost 4 bases, and 2 bases stayed unmatched. CDR3 size: 14 residues. The CDR3 loop reads CASSLAGATGELFF. The CDR3 DNA follows: TGTGCCAGCAGCCTAGCGGGGGCCACCGGGGAGCTGTTTTTT.

This clonotype was seen a handful of times. V usage is TRBV6-5 and J usage is TRBJ2-1; D is perhaps TRBD2 (5 bases). The CDR3 is 15 residues long. Trimming shortened V by 0 bases and J by 2 bases, and 8 bases separated the two germline ends. Germline lookup yields CDR1 MNHEY and CDR2 SVGAGI. CDR3 loop: CASSYSRVAYNEQFF. CDR3 bases: TGTGCCAGCAGTTACTCGCGGGTCGCCTACAATGAGCAGTTCTTC.

As to this clonotype: A much larger clone lies a single base off, so this may be a read error. This chain connects TRBV12-3 or TRBV12-4 to TRBJ2-7; the D call may be TRBD1 or TRBD2 (5 bases each). This CDR3 contains 12 residues. Trimming removed 6 bases from V and 7 bases from J, with 13 bases in between. Written as DNA, the CDR3 is TGTGCCAGCAGCCAGGGACGAGGGGAGCAGTACTTC. Protein product: CASSQGRGEQYF.

The J gene is TRBJ2-7, the V gene TRBV18; D remains unclear. V dropped 0 bases and J dropped 7 bases, with 10 bases sitting between them. The CDR3 sequence is 13 residues long. Germline V CDR1 and CDR2: KGHSH, LQKENI. CDR3 DNA sequence: TGTGCCAGCTCACCACCCGGCGTAGGGGAGCAGTACTTC. This sequence encodes CASSPPGVGEQYF.

The gene calls are TRBV12-3 or TRBV12-4 and TRBJ2-7, with 7 bases identical to TRBD1. Trimming cost V 5 bases and J 5 bases; bases outside gene matches: 9. CDR3 size: 14 residues. The CDR3 DNA is TGTGCCAGCAGTCCGTGGACAGGCTGGGACGAGCAGTACTTC. Amino acids: CASSPWTGWDEQYF.